This T cell receptor beta chain was sequenced in a study of T cell repertoires in cytomegalovirus infection. Study details: Well-studied HLA-B-restricted CMV epitopes were used in the study alongside recently identified HLA-C-restricted ones. CMV infection together with matching HLA type was indicated by public TCR beta signatures. Study-wide results and caveats: HLA-C-restricted CMV clonotypes gave the most frequent clonotype in two of eight donors.

Comments on this clonotype: Its antigen is still unknown.

V lost 5 bases and J lost 7, with 11 bases in between. CDR1 is MNHEY and CDR2 is SMNVEV in the germline V gene (reference sequence). This CDR3 spans 12 amino acids. TCRdb reprocessed the reads via MiXCR and lists one record per CDR3 protein. The table lists a few hundred thousand distinct CDR3 sequences, roughly a third of them singletons, with about a sixth in the top ten. The specimen comprised cultured PBMCs, sampled from culture after CMV antigen stimulation. The receptor was derived from a human donor in good health (CMV status not recorded). Some clones in this sample may be carry-over from other donors' samples. The V call is TRBV27, the J call TRBJ1-2; D is unclear. The CDR3 is CASSTTLGGYTF. CDR3 DNA sequence: TGTGCCAGCAGTACCACCCTAGGTGGCTACACCTTC.